This T cell receptor beta chain is drawn from a study of blood T cell repertoires in COVID-19. The V gene's germline CDR1 is LGHDT and CDR2 YNNKEL (reference sequence). The CDR3 runs 16 residues. With 0 bases removed from V and 0 bases from J, the gap between germline ends came to 11 bases. The assay was immunoSEQ multiplex PCR, and TCRdb's table has in-frame clones only and misses some. The sample has tens of thousands of clones; around 82% are singletons. The V and J genes are TRBV3-1 (or the pseudogene TRBV3-2) and TRBJ1-2; no reliable D call. This clonotype originated in a woman aged 80 or older with acute or convalescent COVID-19. The sequenced material came from peripheral blood. CDR3 coding DNA: TGTGCCAGCAGCCAAGAGGCGGGGAGAGCTAACTATGGCTACACCTTC. It encodes CASSQEAGRANYGYTF.